This T cell receptor (beta chain) was captured in a study of T cells after yellow fever vaccination. Across the whole study: Libraries from low-cell-number fractions were prepared with the SMART-Seq v4 Ultra Low Input RNA kit. General study results and limits: The study noted that FACS-sorted repertoires could contain abundant clonotypes contaminating from the bulk population. Weaker, the secondary response peaked sooner, at day 5 versus 15.

This CDR3 is built from 15 residues. Deletions cut 6 bases from V and 2 bases from J, with 14 bases between. Germline CDR1 SQVTM, CDR2 ANQGSEA. The authors made TCR cDNA by 5'RACE template switching, adding a universal primer site and UMIs. TCRdb re-called the 5' RACE reads through MiXCR, storing one row per CDR3 protein. The sample yields just under 600,000 distinct CDR3 sequences, about 13% seen once. The sample holds a few counts of this clonotype. Antigen: not known. Specimen: PBMCs, collected on the day of the yellow fever booster vaccination. The chain is built from TRBV29-1 and TRBJ2-6, with D maybe TRBD1 (6 bases). The receptor's source is a man aged 25 to 40 who received the YFV17D yellow fever vaccine. The CDR3 DNA reads TGCAGCGTCCGGGACAACTCCCCTGGGGCCAACGTCCTGACTTTC. It specifies CSVRDNSPGANVLTF.